This is a list of T cell receptor beta chains from one sample in a study of blood T cell repertoires in COVID-19. TCRdb's table, derived via immunoSEQ multiplex PCR, lists solely in-frame clones and lacks some. The sample lists about 140,000 clones; about four fifths were seen once. What was sequenced was peripheral blood. These TCRs come from a man older than 75 with acute or convalescent COVID-19. The CDR3 runs from the conserved cysteine through the conserved F or W. The D gene is left open where the match is weak.

J gene: TRBJ1-6
D gene: NA
V gene: TRBV5-1
CDR3 DNA: TGCGCCAGCAGCTTGGTCGGTATGACAGGCCGATCACCCCTCCACTTT
CDR3 protein: CASSLVGMTGRSPLHF

J gene: TRBJ1-6
D gene: NA
V gene: TRBV7-3
CDR3 DNA: TGTGCCAGCAGCTTACAGGGAGGTTCACCCCTCCACTTT
CDR3 protein: CASSLQGGSPLHF

J gene: TRBJ2-1
D gene: TRBD1
V gene: TRBV7-6
CDR3 DNA: TGTGCCAGCAGCGAGGGGGCCACGTACAATGAGCAGTTCTTC
CDR3 protein: CASSEGATYNEQFF

J gene: TRBJ1-1
D gene: NA
V gene: TRBV29-1
CDR3 DNA: TGCAGCGTCTCGGGGGGCGCGAGCACTGAAGCTTTCTTT
CDR3 protein: CSVSGGASTEAFF

J gene: TRBJ1-1
D gene: NA
V gene: TRBV10-3
CDR3 DNA: TGTGCCATCAAGGACTCAAGGGACATGAACACTGAAGCTTTCTTT
CDR3 protein: CAIKDSRDMNTEAFF

J gene: TRBJ1-1
D gene: NA
V gene: TRBV5-4
CDR3 DNA: TGTGCCAGCAGCTTGGTTCCGGGGGACACTGAAGCTTTCTTT
CDR3 protein: CASSLVPGDTEAFF

J gene: TRBJ1-4
D gene: NA
V gene: TRBV9
CDR3 DNA: TGTGCCAGCAGCCCCGCCCCAGGGGAAAAACTGTTTTTT
CDR3 protein: CASSPAPGEKLFF

J gene: TRBJ1-1
D gene: NA
V gene: TRBV18
CDR3 DNA: TGTGCCAGCTCACCAGCGGGGGGCGAGAGGGCTGAAGCTTTCTTT
CDR3 protein: CASSPAGGERAEAFF

J gene: TRBJ1-1
D gene: NA
V gene: TRBV27
CDR3 DNA: TGTGCCAGCAGCGTGAGAGGTTATAACACTGAAGCTTTCTTT
CDR3 protein: CASSVRGYNTEAFF

J gene: TRBJ1-2
D gene: NA
V gene: TRBV5-4
CDR3 DNA: TGTGCCAGCAGCTTGGCTGGGGCGGCGACTAACTATGGCTACACCTTC
CDR3 protein: CASSLAGAATNYGYTF

J gene: TRBJ1-5
D gene: TRBD1
V gene: TRBV27
CDR3 DNA: TGTGCCAGCAGTCCTACGACAGGGGTTCAGCCCCAGCATTTT
CDR3 protein: CASSPTTGVQPQHF

J gene: TRBJ1-1
D gene: TRBD1
V gene: TRBV5-4
CDR3 DNA: TGTGCCAGCAGCAGGGACAGGGGATCTTTCGCTGAAGCTTTCTTT
CDR3 protein: CASSRDRGSFAEAFF

J gene: TRBJ2-1
D gene: TRBD1
V gene: TRBV29-1
CDR3 DNA: TGCAGCGTCGGTCCCGGGACAGGATCATACAATGAGCAGTTCTTC
CDR3 protein: CSVGPGTGSYNEQFF

J gene: TRBJ2-5
D gene: NA
V gene: TRBV7-8
CDR3 DNA: TGTGCCAGCAGCTTAACGCAGAGGGAGACCCAGTACTTC
CDR3 protein: CASSLTQRETQYF

J gene: TRBJ2-7
D gene: TRBD2
V gene: TRBV28
CDR3 DNA: TGTGCCAGCAGCCCCGGAGGTAGCGGGGGCCACGAGCAGTACTTC
CDR3 protein: CASSPGGSGGHEQYF

J gene: TRBJ2-7
D gene: NA
V gene: TRBV6-1
CDR3 DNA: TGTGCCAGCAGTGAGGTGACAGGCGCCTACGAGCAGTACTTC
CDR3 protein: CASSEVTGAYEQYF

J gene: TRBJ2-2
D gene: NA
V gene: TRBV5-1
CDR3 DNA: TGCGCCAGCAGCTTTGGCGGGGCCGGAGGGGAGCTGTTTTTT
CDR3 protein: CASSFGGAGGELFF

J gene: TRBJ1-4
D gene: NA
V gene: TRBV4-3
CDR3 DNA: TGCGCCAGCAGCCAGGGGGCACGGGATGAAAAACTGTTTTTT
CDR3 protein: CASSQGARDEKLFF

J gene: TRBJ1-4
D gene: NA
V gene: TRBV6-6
CDR3 DNA: TGTGCCAGCAGAGGAGAATCGGCTAATGAAAAACTGTTTTTT
CDR3 protein: CASRGESANEKLFF

J gene: TRBJ1-2
D gene: TRBD1
V gene: TRBV6-5
CDR3 DNA: TGTGCCAGCAGTTACTACGTATCAGGGGGTGCCTATGGCTACACCTTC
CDR3 protein: CASSYYVSGGAYGYTF

J gene: TRBJ2-3
D gene: TRBD2
V gene: TRBV24-1
CDR3 DNA: TGTGCCACCAGTGCCGCTAGCGGGGGCCTCACAGATACGCAGTATTTT
CDR3 protein: CATSAASGGLTDTQYF

J gene: TRBJ2-2
D gene: TRBD1
V gene: TRBV9
CDR3 DNA: TGTGCCAGCAGCCCAAGCCTTCAGGGGGCAGCGAACACCGGGGAGCTGTTTTTT
CDR3 protein: CASSPSLQGAANTGELFF

J gene: TRBJ1-3
D gene: NA
V gene: TRBV2
CDR3 DNA: TGTGCCAGCAGGTTACAGGCTGGAAACACCATATATTTT
CDR3 protein: CASRLQAGNTIYF

J gene: TRBJ2-4
D gene: NA
V gene: TRBV7-9
CDR3 DNA: TGTGCCAGCAGCTTATCGGGGGTCAAAAACATTCAGTACTTC
CDR3 protein: CASSLSGVKNIQYF

J gene: TRBJ1-5
D gene: NA
V gene: TRBV6-6
CDR3 DNA: TGTGCCAGCAGTTACCCGTCGCGGGGTCAGCCCCAGCATTTT
CDR3 protein: CASSYPSRGQPQHF

J gene: TRBJ2-3
D gene: TRBD2
V gene: TRBV3-1/TRBV3-2
CDR3 DNA: TGTGCCAGCAGCCAAGGGACTAGCCACCTAGGTGGCACAGATACGCAGTATTTT
CDR3 protein: CASSQGTSHLGGTDTQYF

J gene: TRBJ2-7
D gene: NA
V gene: TRBV7-3
CDR3 DNA: TGTGCCAGCAGCCGAGAGTCCGGTCCCGCCTACGAGCAGTACTTC
CDR3 protein: CASSRESGPAYEQYF